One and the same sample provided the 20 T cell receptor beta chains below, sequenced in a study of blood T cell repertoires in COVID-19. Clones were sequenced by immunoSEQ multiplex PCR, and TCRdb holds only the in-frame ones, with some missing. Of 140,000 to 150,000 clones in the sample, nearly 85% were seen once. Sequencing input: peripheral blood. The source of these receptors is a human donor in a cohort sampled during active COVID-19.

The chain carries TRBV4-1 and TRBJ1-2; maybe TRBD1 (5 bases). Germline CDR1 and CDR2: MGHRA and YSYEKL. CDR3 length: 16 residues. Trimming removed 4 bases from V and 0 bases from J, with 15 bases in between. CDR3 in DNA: TGCGCCAGCAGCCTAGGATGGGGCGGTACTAACTATGGCTACACCTTC. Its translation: CASSLGWGGTNYGYTF.

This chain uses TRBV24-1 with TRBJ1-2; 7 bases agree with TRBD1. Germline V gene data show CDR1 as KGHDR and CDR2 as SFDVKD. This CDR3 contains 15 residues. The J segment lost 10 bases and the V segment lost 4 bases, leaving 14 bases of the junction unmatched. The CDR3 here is CATSDVKQGTSDYTF. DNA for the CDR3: TGTGCCACCAGTGACGTTAAACAGGGGACGAGTGACTACACCTTC.

The CDR3 is CASSFSGTGSSETQYF. The DNA for the CDR3 is TGTGCCAGCAGCTTCTCGGGGACAGGGTCATCAGAGACCCAGTACTTC. The chain carries TRBV7-9 and TRBJ2-5, with TRBD1 identical over 9 bases. The germline gives CDR1 SEHNR, CDR2 FQNEAQ (reference sequence). Germline trimming cut 3 bases from V and 4 bases from J; bases unmatched to any gene: 9. This CDR3 contains 16 residues.

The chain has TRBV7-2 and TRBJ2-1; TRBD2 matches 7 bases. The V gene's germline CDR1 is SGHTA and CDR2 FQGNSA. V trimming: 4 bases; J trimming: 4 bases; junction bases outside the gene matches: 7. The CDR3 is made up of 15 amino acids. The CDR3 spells CASSSGGTKYNEQFF. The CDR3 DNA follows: TGTGCCAGCAGCTCTGGCGGGACTAAATACAATGAGCAGTTCTTC.

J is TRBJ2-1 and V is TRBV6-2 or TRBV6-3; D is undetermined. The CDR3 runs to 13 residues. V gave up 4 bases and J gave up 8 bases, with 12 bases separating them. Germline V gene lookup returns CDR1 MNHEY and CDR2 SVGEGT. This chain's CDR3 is CASSLQKSDEQFF. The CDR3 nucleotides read TGTGCCAGCAGTTTACAGAAATCGGATGAGCAGTTCTTC.

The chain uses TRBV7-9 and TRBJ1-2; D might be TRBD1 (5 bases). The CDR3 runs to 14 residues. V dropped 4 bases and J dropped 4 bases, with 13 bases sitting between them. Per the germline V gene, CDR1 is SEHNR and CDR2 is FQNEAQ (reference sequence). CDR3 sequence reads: CASSSFEDSYGYTF. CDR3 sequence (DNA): TGTGCCAGCAGCTCCTTCGAAGACAGCTATGGCTACACCTTC.

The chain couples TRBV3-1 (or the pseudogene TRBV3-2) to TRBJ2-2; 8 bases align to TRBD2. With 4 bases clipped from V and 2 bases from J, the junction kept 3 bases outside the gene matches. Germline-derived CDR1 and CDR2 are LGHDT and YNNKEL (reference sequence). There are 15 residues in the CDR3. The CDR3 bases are TGTGCCAGCAGCCCACTAGCGGCTAACACCGGGGAGCTGTTTTTT. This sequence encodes CASSPLAANTGELFF.

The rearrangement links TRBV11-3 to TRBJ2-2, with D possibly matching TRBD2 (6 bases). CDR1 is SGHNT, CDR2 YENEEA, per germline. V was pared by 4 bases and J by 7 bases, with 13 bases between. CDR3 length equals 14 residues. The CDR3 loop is CASSSAGYGGELFF. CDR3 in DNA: TGTGCCAGCAGCTCGGCGGGGTACGGCGGGGAGCTGTTTTTT. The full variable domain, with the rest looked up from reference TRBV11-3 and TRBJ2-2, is EAGVVQSPRYKIIEKKQPVAFWCNPISGHNTLYWYLQNLGQGPELLIRYENEEAVDDSQLPKDRFSAERLKGVDSTLKIQPAELGDSAVYLCASSSAGYGGELFFGEGSRLTVL.

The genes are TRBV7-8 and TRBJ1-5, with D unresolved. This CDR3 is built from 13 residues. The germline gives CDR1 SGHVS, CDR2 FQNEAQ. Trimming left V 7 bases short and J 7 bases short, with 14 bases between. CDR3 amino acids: CASTQSTGQPQHF. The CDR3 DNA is TGTGCCAGCACCCAATCGACGGGACAGCCCCAGCATTTT.

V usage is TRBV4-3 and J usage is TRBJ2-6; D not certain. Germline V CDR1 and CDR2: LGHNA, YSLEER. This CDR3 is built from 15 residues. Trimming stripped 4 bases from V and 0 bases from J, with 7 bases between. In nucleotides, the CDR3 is TGCGCCAGCAGCCTATCCCTCTCTGGGGCCAACGTCCTGACTTTC. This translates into CASSLSLSGANVLTF.

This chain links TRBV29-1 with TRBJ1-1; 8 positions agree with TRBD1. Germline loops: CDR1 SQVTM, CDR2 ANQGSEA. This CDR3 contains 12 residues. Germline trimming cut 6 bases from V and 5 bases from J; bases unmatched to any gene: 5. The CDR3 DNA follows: TGCAGCGTCTCAGGGGGCTGGACTGAAGCTTTCTTT. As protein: CSVSGGWTEAFF.

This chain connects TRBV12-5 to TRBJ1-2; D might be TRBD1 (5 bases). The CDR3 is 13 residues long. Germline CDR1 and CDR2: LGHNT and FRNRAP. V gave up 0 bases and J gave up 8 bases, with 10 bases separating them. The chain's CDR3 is CASGLVGREGYTF. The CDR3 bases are TGTGCTAGTGGTTTGGTCGGCAGGGAAGGCTACACCTTC.

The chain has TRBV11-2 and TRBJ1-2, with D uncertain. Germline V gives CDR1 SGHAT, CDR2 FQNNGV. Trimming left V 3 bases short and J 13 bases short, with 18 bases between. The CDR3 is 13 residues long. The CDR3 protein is CASSFPRARESTF. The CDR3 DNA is TGTGCCAGCAGCTTCCCTCGGGCCCGGGAGTCCACCTTC.

The CDR3 DNA reads as TGTGCCAGCAGCGTAGCCATGAACACTGAAGCTTTCTTT. Translating gives CASSVAMNTEAFF. V and J are TRBV9 and TRBJ1-1, with D hard to call. This CDR3 has 13 amino acids. V gave up 0 bases and J gave up 0 bases, with 3 bases separating them. The V gene's germline CDR1 is SGDLS and CDR2 YYNGEE.

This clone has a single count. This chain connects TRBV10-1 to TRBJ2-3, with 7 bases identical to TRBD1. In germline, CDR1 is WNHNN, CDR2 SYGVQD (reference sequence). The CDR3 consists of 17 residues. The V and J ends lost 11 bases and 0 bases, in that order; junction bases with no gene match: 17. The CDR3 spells CASPVSVGQVSTDTQYF. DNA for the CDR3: TGCGCCTCACCCGTATCGGTAGGACAGGTAAGCACAGATACGCAGTATTTT.

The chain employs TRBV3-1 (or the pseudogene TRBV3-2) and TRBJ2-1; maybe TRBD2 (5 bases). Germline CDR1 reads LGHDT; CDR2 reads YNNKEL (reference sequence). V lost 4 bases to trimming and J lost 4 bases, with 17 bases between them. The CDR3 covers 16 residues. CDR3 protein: CASSLKSGYSYNEQFF. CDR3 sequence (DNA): TGTGCCAGCAGCCTCAAGAGCGGCTATAGTTACAATGAGCAGTTCTTC.

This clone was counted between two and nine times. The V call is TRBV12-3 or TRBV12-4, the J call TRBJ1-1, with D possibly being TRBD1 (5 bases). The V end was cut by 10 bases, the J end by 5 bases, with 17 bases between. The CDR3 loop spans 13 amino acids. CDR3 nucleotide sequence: TGTGCCACCCGGACACGCCAGGAGACTGAAGCTTTCTTT. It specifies CATRTRQETEAFF.

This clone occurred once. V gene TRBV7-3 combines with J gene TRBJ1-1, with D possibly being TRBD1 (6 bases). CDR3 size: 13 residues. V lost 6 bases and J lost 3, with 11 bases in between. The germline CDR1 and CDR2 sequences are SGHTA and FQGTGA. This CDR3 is CASREQGHTEAFF. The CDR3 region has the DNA TGTGCCAGCAGGGAACAGGGACACACTGAAGCTTTCTTT.

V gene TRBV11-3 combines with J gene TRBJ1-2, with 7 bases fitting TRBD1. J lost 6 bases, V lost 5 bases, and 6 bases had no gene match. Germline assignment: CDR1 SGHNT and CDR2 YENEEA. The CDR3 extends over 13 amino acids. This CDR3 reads CASSQSTGNGYTF. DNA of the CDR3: TGTGCCAGCAGCCAATCGACAGGGAATGGCTACACCTTC.

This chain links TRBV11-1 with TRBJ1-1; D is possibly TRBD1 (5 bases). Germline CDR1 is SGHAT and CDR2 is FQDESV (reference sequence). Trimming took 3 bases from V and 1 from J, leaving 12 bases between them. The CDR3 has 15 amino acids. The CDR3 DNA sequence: TGTGCCAGCAGCTTGGGTCAGGGTTGGAACACTGAAGCTTTCTTT. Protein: CASSLGQGWNTEAFF. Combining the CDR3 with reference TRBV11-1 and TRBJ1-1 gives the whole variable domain EAEVAQSPRYKITEKSQAVAFWCDPISGHATLYWYRQILGQGPELLVQFQDESVVDDSQLPKDRFSAERLKGVDSTLKIQPAELGDSAMYLCASSLGQGWNTEAFFGQGTRLTVV.